This T cell receptor (beta chain) was recorded in a study of PD-1 blockade in classical Hodgkin lymphoma. Whole-study findings and limits: The CD4+ diversity rise by C4D1 was clearest in complete responders.

After removal of 3 bases from V and 6 bases from J, the junction contained 4 bases not matched to a gene. Germline V gene data show CDR1 as GTSNPN and CDR2 as SVGIG (reference sequence). The CDR3 has 14 amino acids. Each of the patients experienced relapse following autologous stem cell transplantation, and their brentuximab vedotin exposure differed. Turning to this clone: Its antigen remains unknown.

The repertoire was sequenced with immunoSEQ multiplex PCR; TCRdb's copy has only in-frame clones and lacks some. The sample yields 20,000 to 25,000 clones, 71% seen once. The rearrangement joins TRBV30 to TRBJ2-1; TRBD2 agrees at 11 bases. The receptor comes from a human donor with classical Hodgkin lymphoma. The sequences come from peripheral blood mononuclear cells (PBMCs), collected at baseline. The CDR3 loop reads CAWSRGTSGNEQFF. The CDR3 DNA reads TGTGCCTGGAGCCGAGGGACTAGCGGCAATGAGCAGTTCTTC.